Presented here are 21 T cell receptor beta chains from one specimen sequenced in a study of shared clonotypes between healthy human individuals (dated by TCRdb to the early 2020s). Library preparation employed the immunoSEQ multiplex PCR assay. The immuneACCESS repertoire file appears here via TCRdb, limited to in-frame rearrangements. These files lack a portion of the clones; in checked studies, under half of the deficit traces to unresolved V genes, and the cause of the others is not known. The sample has 2 million to 2.5 million clones on record, roughly 92% of them singletons. The top ten hold 0.37% of the sample. Sequencing was done on a sample of naive CD4+ T cells from PBMCs. This specimen's cell subset or site label, interpreted: CD45RA+ positively selected. These receptors were taken from a man aged 18 to 35 in good health. Some clones in this sample may be carry-over from other donors' samples.

The chain is built from TRBV19 and TRBJ1-4, with D unclear. CDR1 is LNHDA and CDR2 is SQIVND in the germline V gene (reference sequence). The CDR3 totals 15 residues. V dropped 2 bases and J dropped 7 bases, with 14 bases sitting between them. The CDR3 loop is CASSIIGQSGEKLFF. CDR3 DNA sequence: TGTGCCAGTAGTATAATCGGCCAATCGGGTGAAAAACTGTTTTTT.

A word on this clone: The junction does not match germline at one end; this may be a read error. The chain combines TRBV5-1 with TRBJ2-1, with TRBD2 identical over 9 bases. Looked up from germline, CDR1 is SGHRS and CDR2 is YFSETQ. The CDR3 spans 14 residues. The CDR3 DNA reads as TGCGCCAGCGGCTTGACTAGCGGTTACAATGAGCAGTTCTTC. Protein: CASGLTSGYNEQFF.

Worth noting for this clone: At the DNA level, this CDR3 is encoded by other sequences in the same sample as well. The rearrangement uses TRBV5-1 and TRBJ1-1; D is perhaps TRBD1 (5 bases). The germline V gene has CDR1 SGHRS and CDR2 YFSETQ. V gave up 0 bases and J gave up 1 base, with 7 bases separating them. This CDR3 has 14 residues. The CDR3: CASSLVTGNTEAFF. In nucleotides, the CDR3 is TGCGCCAGCAGCTTGGTAACAGGGAACACTGAAGCTTTCTTT.

As concerns this clone: The sample has other DNA sequences that encode this CDR3 too. The V call is TRBV7-3, the J call TRBJ2-3; D is undetermined. With 0 bases removed from V and 0 bases from J, the gap between germline ends came to 4 bases. CDR3 length equals 14 residues. Germline-derived CDR1 and CDR2 are SGHTA and FQGTGA. CDR3 DNA: TGTGCCAGCAGCTTAACGTCTAGCACAGATACGCAGTATTTT. Protein product: CASSLTSSTDTQYF.

The chain combines TRBV5-1 with TRBJ1-2, with D hard to call. The CDR3 totals 18 residues. With 3 bases removed from V and 0 bases from J, the gap between germline ends came to 21 bases. Germline assignment: CDR1 SGHRS and CDR2 YFSETQ. The CDR3 nucleotides read TGCGCCAGCAGCTCCTTGACCGGATCCTCCACTCCTAACTATGGCTACACCTTC. It encodes CASSSLTGSSTPNYGYTF. The complete variable domain, with remaining parts taken from reference TRBV5-1 and TRBJ1-2, reads KAGVTQTPRYLIKTRGQQVTLSCSPISGHRSVSWYQQTPGQGLQFLFEYFSETQRNKGNFPGRFSGRQFSNSRSEMNVSTLELGDSALYLCASSSLTGSSTPNYGYTFGSGTRLTVV.

The V call is TRBV6-5, the J call TRBJ2-7; D is perhaps TRBD2 (6 bases). The CDR3 length is 15 residues. V lost 0 bases and J 5 bases, leaving 14 bases between the germline ends. Per the germline V gene, CDR1 is MNHEY and CDR2 is SVGAGI. The CDR3 coding sequence is TGTGCCAGCAGTTACTCCGGGGGACCAGGGAACGAGCAGTACTTC. It yields the protein CASSYSGGPGNEQYF.

The gene calls are TRBV27 and TRBJ2-2, with 13 positions matching TRBD2. CDR1 is MNHEY and CDR2 is SMNVEV in the germline V gene (reference sequence). The CDR3 has 16 residues. The V and J ends lost 4 bases and 7 bases, in that order; junction bases with no gene match: 6. The CDR3 DNA reads as TGTGCCAGCAGTTCTTGGACTAGCGGGAGAGGCGGGGAGCTGTTTTTT. Its translation: CASSSWTSGRGGELFF.

The chain joins TRBV2 to TRBJ2-2; 14 bases align to TRBD2. Trimming took 4 bases from V and 6 from J; bases not matched to a gene: 7. CDR1 and CDR2 from the germline V gene are SNHLY and FYNNEI. The CDR3 length is 17 residues. CDR3 sequence (DNA): TGTGCCAGCAGTGGGACTAGCGGGAGGTCTCTCGCCGGGGAGCTGTTTTTT. It specifies CASSGTSGRSLAGELFF.

The chain carries TRBV6-5 and TRBJ2-1; 8 bases are a match to TRBD2. The CDR3 consists of 13 residues. The germline gives CDR1 MNHEY, CDR2 SVGAGI. The trim removed 0 bases at V and 9 bases at J, leaving 1 base unmatched. The CDR3 loop is CASSYSSGIEQFF. The DNA of the CDR3 is TGTGCCAGCAGTTACTCTAGCGGGATTGAGCAGTTCTTC.

With regard to this clone: Other DNA variants within this sample encode the same CDR3. V usage is TRBV5-4 and J usage is TRBJ1-1, with D uncertain. V shed 0 bases and J shed 0 bases, with 3 bases lying between them. CDR1 is SGHNT and CDR2 is YYREEE in the germline V gene (reference sequence). The CDR3 has 13 residues. The CDR3: CASSLDLNTEAFF. The CDR3 DNA is TGTGCCAGCAGCTTGGATTTGAACACTGAAGCTTTCTTT. The variable domain in full, completed from reference TRBV5-4 and TRBJ1-1, reads ETGVTQSPTHLIKTRGQQVTLRCSSQSGHNTVSWYQQALGQGPQFIFQYYREEENGRGNFPPRFSGLQFPNYSSELNVNALELDDSALYLCASSLDLNTEAFFGQGTRLTVV.

The rearrangement links TRBV5-1 to TRBJ2-7, with TRBD2 identical over 12 bases. The germline V gene has CDR1 SGHRS and CDR2 YFSETQ. Trimming took 3 bases from V and 6 from J; bases not matched to a gene: 10. The CDR3 covers 16 residues. In nucleotides, the CDR3 is TGCGCCAGCAGCTCCCTAGCGGGAGGGCCGACTACCGAGCAGTACTTC. Translation: CASSSLAGGPTTEQYF.

V usage is TRBV14 and J usage is TRBJ2-1; 10 bases match TRBD1. The ends lost 5 bases at V and 4 bases at J; junction bases unmatched: 5. The germline gives CDR1 SGHDN, CDR2 FVKESK. This CDR3 is 15 amino acids long. The CDR3 DNA follows: TGTGCCAGCAGCGGACGGACAGGGGGATACAATGAGCAGTTCTTC. Translated: CASSGRTGGYNEQFF.

The chain uses TRBV5-1 and TRBJ2-7; 8 bases map to TRBD1. The V and J ends lost 0 bases and 5 bases, in that order; junction bases with no gene match: 10. The CDR3 is 16 residues long. Germline V lookup: CDR1 SGHRS, CDR2 YFSETQ. CDR3: CASSLGVTGEGDEQYF. The CDR3 bases are TGCGCCAGCAGCTTGGGTGTGACAGGGGAAGGGGACGAGCAGTACTTC.

The rearrangement links TRBV28 to TRBJ2-5; the D gene is possibly TRBD1 (7 bases). The CDR3 runs to 15 residues. V was cut by 6 bases and J by 1 base, with 15 bases left in between. CDR1 is MDHEN and CDR2 is SYDVKM in the germline V gene. The CDR3 nucleotides read TGTGCCAGCAGCCGACAGGGAGGAGGCCAAGAGACCCAGTACTTC. Amino acids: CASSRQGGGQETQYF. The full variable domain, completed using reference TRBV28 and TRBJ2-5, is DVKVTQSSRYLVKRTGEKVFLECVQDMDHENMFWYRQDPGLGLRLIYFSYDVKMKEKGDIPEGYSVSREKKERFSLILESASTNQTSMYLCASSRQGGGQETQYFGPGTRLLVL.

The chain is built from TRBV6-1 and TRBJ2-7; D gene unclear. The CDR3 loop spans 11 amino acids. Germline V gene data show CDR1 as MNHNS and CDR2 as SASEGT. V lost 4 bases, J lost 4 bases, and 5 bases lay in between. The CDR3 DNA reads as TGTGCCAGCAGTGTAGGTTACGAGCAGTACTTC. It is translated as CASSVGYEQYF.

Points on this clone: Other DNA sequences within the sample encode an identical CDR3. The rearrangement joins TRBV18 to TRBJ1-4; the D is unclear. The CDR3 extends over 14 amino acids. CDR1 is KGHSH, CDR2 LQKENI, per germline. The V gene lost 2 bases and the J gene lost 0 bases, with 4 bases spanning the gap. The DNA for the CDR3 is TGTGCCAGCTCACCAAGAGCAACTAATGAAAAACTGTTTTTT. Amino acids: CASSPRATNEKLFF.

Notes on this clone: Within the sample, other DNA sequences also encode this same CDR3. V is TRBV7-2 and J is TRBJ2-1; D remains unclear. The germline gives CDR1 SGHTA, CDR2 FQGNSA. Between the trimmed V and J ends, which lost 1 base and 4 bases, there was a span of 11 bases. The CDR3 totals 15 residues. The CDR3 loop is CASSLVIGPYNEQFF. The CDR3 DNA follows: TGTGCCAGCAGCTTAGTGATCGGGCCTTACAATGAGCAGTTCTTC.

This clone appeared a single time. The chain couples TRBV30 to TRBJ1-2; D is ambiguous. CDR1 is GTSNPN, CDR2 SVGIG, per germline (reference sequence). The CDR3 is made up of 13 amino acids. The V end was cut by 1 base, the J end by 6 bases, with 12 bases between. The CDR3 reads CAWSAGRSHGYTF. For the CDR3, the DNA is TGTGCCTGGAGTGCCGGCCGCTCCCATGGCTACACCTTC.

This clone has just one count. The chain joins TRBV6-1 to TRBJ2-5; D not certain. The V gene's germline CDR1 is MNHNS and CDR2 SASEGT. V was clipped by 6 bases and J by 2 bases, with 16 bases between them. There are 15 residues in the CDR3. DNA of the CDR3: TGTGCCAGCAGGCGTACACAGATTTCACAAGAGACCCAGTACTTC. This gives the protein CASRRTQISQETQYF.

To note about this clone: The sample contains more than one DNA sequence encoding this CDR3. The chain recombines TRBV7-3 with TRBJ1-1; TRBD1 aligns across 11 bases. The germline CDR1 and CDR2 sequences are SGHTA and FQGTGA. V lost 5 bases to trimming and J lost 5 bases; unmatched junction nucleotides: 1. The CDR3 runs to 13 residues. The CDR3 here is CASSGDRGTEAFF. The DNA for the CDR3 is TGTGCCAGCAGCGGGGACAGGGGGACTGAAGCTTTCTTT. The whole variable domain, filled in from reference TRBV7-3 and TRBJ1-1, reads GAGVSQTPSNKVTEKGKYVELRCDPISGHTALYWYRQSLGQGPEFLIYFQGTGAADDSGLPNDRFFAVRPEGSVSTLKIQRTERGDSAVYLCASSGDRGTEAFFGQGTRLTVV.

A note on this clone: The sample has other DNA sequences that encode this CDR3 too. The chain uses TRBV5-1 and TRBJ2-7; no clear D. This CDR3 comprises 13 residues. Trimming cost V 0 bases and J 3 bases, with 7 bases left between them. Germline CDR1 SGHRS, CDR2 YFSETQ. The CDR3 protein is CASSLGRLYEQYF. CDR3 nucleotides: TGCGCCAGCAGCTTGGGCAGGCTCTACGAGCAGTACTTC.